This TCR beta chain derives from a study of cytomegalovirus exposure and HLA in healthy donors. Study background: Researchers found that just over 80% of 350 to 500 genotyped donors fell within the Caucasian-associated ancestry cluster. Overall study results and limits: In a later analysis, TCR beta V- and J-gene trimming was associated with a missense DCLRE1C variant.

A remark on this clone: The antigen is not known.

Germline CDR1 reads KGHSH; CDR2 reads LQKENI. The length of the CDR3 is 15 residues. Trimming cost V 5 bases and J 1 base, with 11 bases left between them. With 60 Vbeta and 13 Jbeta primers, the PCR was carried out. Some clones are missing from TCRdb's copy, which holds only in-frame ones; the method was immunoSEQ multiplex PCR. The sample carries some 90,000 clones, 65% to 85% recorded once. The chain has TRBV18 and TRBJ2-2, with D possibly being TRBD1 (6 bases). This TCR was recovered from a woman between 65 and 79 years old in good health and CMV-seropositive. The material sequenced was PBMCs. The chain's CDR3 is CASSRPGQNTGELFF. As DNA, the CDR3 is TGTGCCAGCTCAAGACCGGGACAGAACACCGGGGAGCTGTTTTTT.